These 16 T cell receptor beta chains came from one sample sequenced in a study of Graves' ophthalmopathy and Graves' hyperthyroidism. Investigators amplified TCR beta CDR3 regions from RNA transcripts. In the first round, RT-PCR was carried out with HTBI primers, and a multiplex PCR formed the second round. TCRdb re-called the multiplex PCR reads with MiXCR, one entry per CDR3 protein. This table holds about 170,000 distinct CDR3 sequences, 30% to 45% found once. Sequenced material: peripheral blood. Receptors were obtained from a woman aged 40 to 50 with Graves' ophthalmopathy.

A single count supports this clonotype. The V call is TRBV6-2 or TRBV6-3, the J call TRBJ2-7; 8 nucleotides agree with TRBD2. After removal of 6 bases from V and 10 bases from J, the junction contained 8 bases not matched to a gene. Germline V gives CDR1 MNHEY, CDR2 SVGEGT. CDR3 length: 12 amino acids. The CDR3 DNA sequence: TGTGCCAGCAGCTTTAGCGGGGAGCTCCAGTACTTC. Its translation: CASSFSGELQYF.

This chain uses TRBV28 with TRBJ2-5; 7 bases line up with TRBD2. The CDR3 consists of 15 residues. Germline values: CDR1 MDHEN, CDR2 SYDVKM. V lost 2 bases to trimming and J lost 5 bases; unmatched junction nucleotides: 8. The CDR3, as DNA: TGTGCCAGCAGTTTAGGGGTTGGGGGGGGGGAGACCCAGTACTTC. It encodes CASSLGVGGGETQYF.

This clonotype has a count of ten or more. This chain joins TRBV30 and TRBJ2-2; TRBD1 matches 7 bases. Germline assignment: CDR1 GTSNPN and CDR2 SVGIG (reference sequence). V shed 0 bases and J 7 bases; nucleotides not matched to a gene: 5. The CDR3 runs 14 residues. The CDR3 protein is CAWSVNHRGGELFF. CDR3 DNA: TGTGCCTGGAGTGTAAACCACAGGGGCGGGGAGCTGTTTTTT.

The chain is built from TRBV7-9 and TRBJ2-2; TRBD2 is a possible D gene (6 bases). CDR3 length equals 13 residues. Germline V CDR1 and CDR2: SEHNR, FQNEAQ (reference sequence). The V end lost 4 bases, the J end lost 4 bases, and 7 bases lay between the germline ends. CDR3 nucleotides: TGTGCCAGCAGCTGGAGGGCCACCGGGGAGCTGTTTTTT. Encoded protein: CASSWRATGELFF. The variable domain in full, completed from reference TRBV7-9 and TRBJ2-2, reads DTGVSQNPRHKITKRGQNVTFRCDPISEHNRLYWYRQTLGQGPEFLTYFQNEAQLEKSRLLSDRFSAERPKGSFSTLEIQRTEQGDSAMYLCASSWRATGELFFGEGSRLTVL.

The chain is built from TRBV28 and TRBJ2-7; possibly TRBD1 for D (5 bases). CDR3 length: 15 amino acids. V shed 3 bases and J shed 2 bases, with 14 bases lying between them. Per germline, CDR1 MDHEN and CDR2 SYDVKM. The CDR3 here is CASSLVSGIPYEQYF. CDR3 sequence (DNA): TGTGCCAGCAGTTTGGTTTCAGGGATCCCCTACGAGCAGTACTTC.

The chain carries TRBV6-1 and TRBJ1-2; the D is unclear. Trimming left V 7 bases short and J 2 bases short, with 8 bases between. Germline V gene data show CDR1 as MNHNS and CDR2 as SASEGT. The length of the CDR3 is 12 residues. The CDR3 spells CASKDENYGYTF. The DNA of the CDR3 is TGTGCCAGCAAAGACGAGAACTATGGCTACACCTTC.

V usage is TRBV7-3 and J usage is TRBJ1-3; D is uncertain. V was shortened by 5 bases and J by 8 bases, with 16 bases between the two germline ends. Germline-derived CDR1 and CDR2 are SGHTA and FQGTGA. This CDR3 region has 14 residues. CDR3 in amino acids: CASSLPGRSDTIYF. DNA of the CDR3: TGTGCCAGCAGCCTCCCGGGGAGGTCGGACACCATATATTTT.

Ten or more counts support this clonotype. This chain links TRBV27 with TRBJ1-6; D is undetermined. Deletions cut 7 bases from V and 10 bases from J, with 17 bases between. From germline, CDR1 is MNHEY and CDR2 SMNVEV (reference sequence). This CDR3 comprises 14 residues. The CDR3 protein is CASTDTPGKSPLHF. The CDR3, as DNA: TGTGCCAGCACCGATACCCCCGGCAAATCACCCCTCCACTTT.

V usage is TRBV4-2 and J usage is TRBJ2-7; 8 positions agree with TRBD1. This CDR3 comprises 15 residues. J lost 6 bases, V lost 1 base, and 8 bases had no gene match. Germline CDR1 is LGHNA and CDR2 is YNFKEQ. The CDR3 spells CASSQGDRGVREQYF. DNA of the CDR3: TGTGCCAGCAGCCAAGGAGACAGGGGTGTGCGCGAGCAGTACTTC.

There are many counts of this clonotype. The chain couples TRBV12-3 or TRBV12-4 to TRBJ1-6; 7 nucleotides agree with TRBD1. Trimming took 6 bases from V and 7 from J; bases not matched to a gene: 12. This CDR3 is 16 amino acids long. The CDR3 nucleotides read TGTGCCAGCAGCCTTAAGGGACAGATTAACAATTCACCCCTCCACTTT. Translated: CASSLKGQINNSPLHF.

This clonotype was picked up many times. V usage is TRBV28 and J usage is TRBJ2-6, with D perhaps given as TRBD1 or TRBD2 (5 bases each). Germline V gene data show CDR1 as MDHEN and CDR2 as SYDVKM. This CDR3 has 15 residues. Trimming removed 3 bases at V and 4 bases at J, with 10 bases between. The chain's CDR3 is CASSFGWDGANVLTF. The CDR3, as DNA: TGTGCCAGCAGTTTTGGGTGGGACGGGGCCAACGTCCTGACTTTC.

This clonotype was recorded many times. The chain links TRBV10-3 to TRBJ2-7; 8 nucleotides line up with TRBD1. The CDR3 runs 16 residues. V trimming: 3 bases; J trimming: 2 bases; junction bases outside the gene matches: 9. Looked up from germline, CDR1 is ENHRY and CDR2 is SYGVKD. The CDR3: CAISDPGQGTTYEQYF. The CDR3 DNA reads as TGTGCCATCAGTGATCCCGGACAGGGTACTACCTACGAGCAGTACTTC.

This clonotype occurred many times. J is TRBJ1-1 and V is TRBV5-5, with 7 bases that match TRBD1. Germline V gives CDR1 SGHKS, CDR2 YYEKEE (reference sequence). The CDR3 loop spans 13 amino acids. V lost 4 bases, J lost 6 bases, and 6 bases stayed unmatched. The chain's CDR3 is CASSRQGSAEAFF. The CDR3 DNA sequence: TGTGCCAGCAGCCGACAGGGAAGCGCTGAAGCTTTCTTT. The full variable domain, rest sourced from reference TRBV5-5 and TRBJ1-1, is DAGVTQSPTHLIKTRGQQVTLRCSPISGHKSVSWYQQVLGQGPQFIFQYYEKEERGRGNFPDRFSARQFPNYSSELNVNALLLGDSALYLCASSRQGSAEAFFGQGTRLTVV.

This clonotype was observed at least ten times. The chain couples TRBV6-5 to TRBJ1-1, with D unresolved. CDR1 is MNHEY and CDR2 is SVGAGI in the germline V gene. The CDR3 is 14 residues long. The V end was cut by 2 bases, the J end by 2 bases, with 9 bases between. Here the CDR3 DNA reads TGTGCCAGCAGTTACGGCACAGCAAACACTGAAGCTTTCTTT. Its protein product is CASSYGTANTEAFF.

This clonotype counts as hyperexpanded. The V call is TRBV7-2, the J call TRBJ1-6, with a possible D match to TRBD1 (5 bases). The V and J ends lost 1 base and 7 bases respectively, with 11 bases between them. The germline CDR1 and CDR2 sequences are SGHTA and FQGNSA. This CDR3 contains 15 residues. The CDR3 nucleotides read TGTGCCAGCAGCTTAGGCACAGGTTGGAATTCACCCCTCCACTTT. It encodes CASSLGTGWNSPLHF.

There are many counts of this clonotype. The gene calls are TRBV27 and TRBJ1-1; D unclear. The CDR3 is 13 residues long. Trimming left V 5 bases short and J 10 bases short, with 17 bases between. CDR1 is MNHEY and CDR2 is SMNVEV in the germline V gene (reference sequence). The CDR3 bases are TGTGCCAGCAGTACCGCCGGACGGAAAGTAGCTTTCTTT. It yields the protein CASSTAGRKVAFF.